What follows is one T cell receptor (beta chain) and its context. Methods used by the authors: Cell counts per sample came from amplifying reference gene primers. Sequenced by immunoSEQ multiplex PCR; TCRdb stores in-frame clones only, minus some. That table gives V, J and clone size, and the DNA gave D and trimming. This table has roughly 390,000 clones, about 85% appearing once. The germline gives CDR1 MGHRA, CDR2 YSYEKL. With V trimmed by 0 bases and J by 3 bases, 6 bases remained unmatched. This CDR3 spans 16 amino acids. The data are from a study of blood T cell repertoires in COVID-19. Study-wide context: Samples of COVID-19 (acute and convalescent) were obtained from the United States, Italy and Spain. The analysed material was cDNA or gDNA that came from T cells, B-cell-depleted T cells, or PBMCs.

The source of this sequence is a woman younger than 35 with acute or convalescent COVID-19. Input material: peripheral blood. V gene TRBV4-1 combines with J gene TRBJ1-2; 8 bases align to TRBD1. This CDR3 is CASSQDRYRGDYGYTF. The CDR3 DNA is TGCGCCAGCAGCCAAGATCGTTACAGGGGGGACTATGGCTACACCTTC.